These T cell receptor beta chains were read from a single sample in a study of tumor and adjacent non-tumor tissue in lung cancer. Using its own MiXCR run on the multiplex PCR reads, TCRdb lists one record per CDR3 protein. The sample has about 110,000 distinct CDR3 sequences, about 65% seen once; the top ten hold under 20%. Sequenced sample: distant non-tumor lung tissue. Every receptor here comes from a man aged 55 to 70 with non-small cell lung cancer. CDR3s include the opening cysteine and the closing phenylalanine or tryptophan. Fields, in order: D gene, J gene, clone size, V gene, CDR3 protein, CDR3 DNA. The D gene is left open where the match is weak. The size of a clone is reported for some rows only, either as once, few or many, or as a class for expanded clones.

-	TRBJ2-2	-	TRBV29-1	CSVVGGITAELFF	TGTAGCGTTGTGGGAGGAATCACCGCGGAGCTGTTTTTT
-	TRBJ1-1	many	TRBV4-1	CASSQVRSPRNTEAFF	TGCGCCAGCAGCCAAGTTCGGAGTCCCCGGAACACTGAAGCTTTCTTT
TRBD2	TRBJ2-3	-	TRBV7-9	CTSALGTSTDTQYF	TGTACCAGCGCTCTGGGGACTAGCACAGATACACAGTATTTT
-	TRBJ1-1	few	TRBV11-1	CASSISAGGTEALF	TGTGCCAGCAGCATATCGGCGGGCGGGACTGAAGCTTTGTTT
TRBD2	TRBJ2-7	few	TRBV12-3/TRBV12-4	CASNSLAGGPAYEQYF	TGTGCCAGCAATTCACTAGCGGGAGGGCCAGCGTACGAGCAGTACTTC
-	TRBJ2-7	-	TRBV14	CTSSQSGRAYEQYF	TGTACCAGCAGCCAATCGGGTAGAGCCTACGAGCAGTACTTC
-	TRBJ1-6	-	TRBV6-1	CASSEALGVNPPLHF	TGTGCCAGCAGTGAAGCACTGGGCGTGAATCCACCCCTCCACTTT
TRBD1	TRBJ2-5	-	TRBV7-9	CASSIRDREQETQYF	TGTGCCAGCAGCATCCGGGACAGGGAACAAGAGACCCAGTACTTC
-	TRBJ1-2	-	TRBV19	CASSMVGGGYGYTF	TGTGCCAGTAGTATGGTGGGAGGAGGCTATGGCTACACCTTC
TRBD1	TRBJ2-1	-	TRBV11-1	CASSLLDRVNEQFF	TGTGCCAGCAGCCTCCTGGACAGGGTGAATGAGCAGTTCTTC
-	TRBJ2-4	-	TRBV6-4	CASSSGTGNIQYF	TGTGCCAGCAGTTCAGGGACTGGAAACATTCAGTACTTC
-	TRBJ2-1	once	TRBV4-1	CASGKDRGYSFF	TGCGCCAGCGGCAAAGATCGGGGCTATTCGTTCTTC
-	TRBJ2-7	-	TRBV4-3	CASRQYLGDYEQYF	TGCGCCAGCAGACAATATTTGGGTGACTACGAGCAGTACTTC
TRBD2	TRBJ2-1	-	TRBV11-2	CASKPTGTRVEFF	TGTGCCAGCAAGCCAACCGGGACTAGAGTGGAGTTCTTT
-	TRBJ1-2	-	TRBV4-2	CANSQVSGVDYDYTF	TGTGCCAACAGCCAAGTGTCAGGGGTGGACTATGACTACACCTTC
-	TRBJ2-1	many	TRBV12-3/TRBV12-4	CASSPAEVAEQFF	TGTGCCAGCAGTCCCGCCGAGGTTGCTGAGCAGTTCTTC
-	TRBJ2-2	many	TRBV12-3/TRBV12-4	CASSPELGAGELFF	TGTGCCAGCAGTCCTGAATTGGGGGCCGGGGAGCTGTTTTTT
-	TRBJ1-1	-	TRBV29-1	CSVGGRPGEAFF	TGCAGCGTTGGCGGTCGGCCTGGTGAAGCTTTCTTT
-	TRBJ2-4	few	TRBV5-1	CASSLAGKNIQYF	TGCGCCAGCAGCTTGGCCGGGAAAAACATTCAGTACTTC
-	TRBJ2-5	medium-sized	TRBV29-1	CSVEEVRETQYF	TGCAGCGTTGAAGAGGTTCGGGAGACCCAGTACTTC
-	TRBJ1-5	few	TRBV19	CASSIWLDSNQPQHF	TGTGCCAGTAGTATCTGGTTAGATAGCAATCAGCCCCAGCATTTT
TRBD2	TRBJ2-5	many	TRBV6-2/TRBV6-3	CASSRQRLAGLQETQYF	TGTGCCAGCAGTAGGCAGCGACTAGCGGGACTTCAAGAGACCCAGTACTTC
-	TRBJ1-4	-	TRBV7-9	CASSIRGPGAF	TGTGCCAGCAGCATTCGGGGGCCAGGGGCGTTT
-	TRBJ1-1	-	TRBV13	CASSSPGTLNTQAYF	TGTGCCAGCTCTAGCCCCGGGACACTTAACACTCAAGCTTACTTT
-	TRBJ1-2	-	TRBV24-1	CSTGDVDTYGGYTF	TGTAGCACCGGTGATGTTGACACCTATGGTGGCTACACCTTC
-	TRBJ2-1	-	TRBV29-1	CSVESWRASYNEQFF	TGTAGCGTTGAATCGTGGAGGGCCTCCTACAATGAGCAGTTCTTC
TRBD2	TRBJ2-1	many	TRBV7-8	CASSSVSGGVYNEQFF	TGTGCCAGCAGCTCGGTGAGCGGGGGGGTCTACAATGAGCAGTTCTTC
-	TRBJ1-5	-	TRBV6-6	CASSYSRARNQSQHF	TGTGCCAGCAGTTACTCGAGGGCAAGGAATCAATCCCAGCATTTT
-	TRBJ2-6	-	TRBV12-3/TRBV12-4	CDSTREFGANVLTF	TGTGACAGCACCAGGGAGTTTGGGGCCAACGTCCTGACTTTC
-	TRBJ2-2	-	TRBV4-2	CASSQEVGWESGPPGELFF	TGTGCCAGCAGCCAAGAAGTAGGATGGGAGTCAGGGCCACCAGGGGAGCTGTTTTTT
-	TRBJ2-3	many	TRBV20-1	CSATLHDSSDTQYF	TGCAGTGCTACCCTACACGACTCATCAGATACGCAGTATTTT
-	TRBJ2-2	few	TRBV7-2	CASSAWTNTGELFF	TGTGCCAGCAGCGCCTGGACCAACACCGGGGAGCTGTTTTTT
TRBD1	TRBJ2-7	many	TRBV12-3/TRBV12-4	CASREGQVSYEQYF	TGTGCCAGCAGGGAGGGACAGGTCTCCTACGAGCAGTACTTC
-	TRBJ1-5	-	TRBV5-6	CASGRGGLGNQPQHF	TGTGCCAGCGGCCGAGGGGGGTTGGGCAATCAGCCCCAGCATTTT